The rows below give T cell receptor beta chains drawn from one sample of a study of cytomegalovirus exposure and HLA in healthy donors. Repertoires were generated with immunoSEQ multiplex PCR, while TCRdb's copy carries only in-frame clones and drops some. This sample carries some 130,000 clones, approximately 80% of them seen once, and the ten largest clones take roughly 30%. Input material: PBMCs. These receptors came from a man aged 30-40 years in good health and CMV-seropositive. CDR3s include the opening cysteine and the closing phenylalanine or tryptophan. A D gene is named only where the DNA matches it firmly. Expanded clones get a size class; other rows say once, few or many, or leave the size out.

13,few,TRBV18,TRBD1,TRBJ1-1,TGTGCCAGCTCACCGTATCGGGACAGTGAAGCTTTCTTT,CASSPYRDSEAFF
15,.,TRBV30,TRBD2,TRBJ2-1,TGTGCCTCCATCAGCGGGATGGACTCCTACAATGAGCAGTTCTTC,CASISGMDSYNEQFF
12,.,TRBV4-2,.,TRBJ1-1,TGTGCCAGCAGCCAGGCCTACACTGAAGCTTTCTTT,CASSQAYTEAFF
14,.,TRBV7-9,TRBD1,TRBJ1-5,TGTGCCAGCAGCCCGGGACAGGGAGATCAGCCCCAGCATTTT,CASSPGQGDQPQHF
13,.,TRBV9,.,TRBJ2-5,TGTGCCAGCAGCCTTGCGGGTTCCGAGACCCAGTACTTC,CASSLAGSETQYF
13,few,TRBV2,.,TRBJ1-2,TGTGCCAGCAGGGAACAGGCTGCCGCGGGCTACACCTTC,CASREQAAAGYTF
14,.,TRBV6-6,TRBD1,TRBJ1-2,TGTGCCAGCAGTTACGAGGACAGGGGGGGAACCTACACCTTC,CASSYEDRGGTYTF
13,.,TRBV2,.,TRBJ1-1,TGTGCCAGCAGTGAAGCGCTTTTTCTCGGGGCTTTCTTT,CASSEALFLGAFF
16,.,TRBV12-5,.,TRBJ2-1,TGTGCTAGTGGAATAGACTTCCCGAGCTCCTACAATGAGCAGTTCTTC,CASGIDFPSSYNEQFF
15,.,TRBV13,.,TRBJ2-3,TGTGCCAGCCCACTAAGTAAGAGTTCCGCAGATACGCAGTATTTT,CASPLSKSSADTQYF
12,.,TRBV6-1,.,TRBJ1-2,TGTGCCAGCATGAGAGGGAGCTATGGCTACACCTTC,CASMRGSYGYTF
11,.,TRBV5-5,.,TRBJ2-7,TGTGCCAGCAGCTTGGTGAGCGAGCAGTACTTC,CASSLVSEQYF
10,.,TRBV4-1,.,TRBJ2-3,TGCGCCAGCAAGAGGGATACGCAGTATTTT,CASKRDTQYF
13,.,TRBV7-3,TRBD1,TRBJ1-4,TGTGCCAGCAGCTACGACAGGGACGGAAAACTGTTTTTT,CASSYDRDGKLFF
14,.,TRBV5-1,.,TRBJ2-3,TGCGCCAGCAGCTTTACCGGGAGTACAGATACGCAGTATTTT,CASSFTGSTDTQYF
16,.,TRBV5-4,TRBD1,TRBJ1-1,TGTGCCAGCAGCGCGGGGGACAGGGGGTCTGGCACTGAAGCTTTCTTT,CASSAGDRGSGTEAFF
13,.,TRBV30,.,TRBJ1-4,TGTGCCTGGAGCCGGGACACCCCTGAAAAACTGTTTTTT,CAWSRDTPEKLFF
15,.,TRBV19,TRBD2,TRBJ2-1,TGTGCCAGTAACAACATAGCGGGAGGGTACAATGAGCAGTTCTTC,CASNNIAGGYNEQFF
11,.,TRBV7-2,.,TRBJ2-1,TGTGCCAGCAGCTTAGATAGTGAGCAGTTCTTC,CASSLDSEQFF
13,.,TRBV19,.,TRBJ2-1,TGTGCCAGTAGTGCCGGGGAAACCAATGAGCAGTTCTTC,CASSAGETNEQFF